The clone carrying this T cell receptor beta chain came up many times. No antigen is known for it. Little can be read into the size of this beta chain, an off-target read in a library designed for alpha chains. Every cDNA TCR molecule received its own unique molecular identifier. TCRdb re-called the 5' RACE reads through MiXCR, storing one row per CDR3 protein. The repertoire holds approximately 15,000 distinct CDR3 sequences, with 4.7% as singletons. The time point denotes: sample taken at primary tumor resection. This entry comes from a study of spatial heterogeneity in lung cancer. Study results and caveats: For expanded intratumoral alpha and beta TCRs, counts tracked tumor mutation counts.

Trimming took off 4 bases at V and 0 bases at J, with 19 bases between the two ends. Germline CDR1 and CDR2: SGHDT and YYEEEE. CDR3 length: 17 amino acids. V and J are TRBV5-6 and TRBJ1-1, with TRBD1 as a possible D gene (5 bases). The TCR originated in a female donor with early-stage non-small cell lung cancer. The sequencing here drew on lung tumor tissue, taken at surgery. The DNA of the CDR3 is TGTGCCAGCAGCCGATTTCCGGGACGGAACTTGAACACTGAAGCTTTCTTT. This codes for CASSRFPGRNLNTEAFF.